The TCR beta chain described here comes from a study of shared clonotypes between healthy human individuals. A deep-level run was used for the assay. Data came from immunoSEQ multiplex PCR; TCRdb stores just in-frame clones and leaves some out. Here the sample spans 1.5 million to 1.9 million clones, 95% to 99% being singletons. The V end was cut by 1 base, the J end by 3 bases, with 9 bases between. The CDR3 is made up of 14 amino acids. The V gene's germline CDR1 is SEHNR and CDR2 FQNEAQ (reference sequence). The sample consisted of naive CD4+ T cells sorted from blood. Noted subset: CD45RA+ positively selected. The V and J genes are TRBV7-9 and TRBJ1-1; possibly TRBD1 for D (6 bases). This sequence originates from a man younger than 40 in good health. The CDR3 sequence: CASSLDRADTEAFF. The DNA of the CDR3 is TGTGCCAGCAGCTTAGACAGGGCGGACACTGAAGCTTTCTTT.